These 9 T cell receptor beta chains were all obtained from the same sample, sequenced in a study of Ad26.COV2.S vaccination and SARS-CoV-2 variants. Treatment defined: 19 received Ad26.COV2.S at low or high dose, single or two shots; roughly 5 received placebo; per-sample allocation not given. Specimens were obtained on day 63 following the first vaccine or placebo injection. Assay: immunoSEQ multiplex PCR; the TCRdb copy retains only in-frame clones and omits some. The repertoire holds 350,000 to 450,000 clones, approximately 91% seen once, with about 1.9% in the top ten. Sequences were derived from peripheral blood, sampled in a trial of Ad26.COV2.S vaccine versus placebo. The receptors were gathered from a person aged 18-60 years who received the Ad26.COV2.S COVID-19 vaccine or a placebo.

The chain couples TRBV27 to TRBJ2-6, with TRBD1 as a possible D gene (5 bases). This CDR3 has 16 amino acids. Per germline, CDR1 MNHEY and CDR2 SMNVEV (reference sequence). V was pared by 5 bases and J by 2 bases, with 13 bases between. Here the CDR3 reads CASSKRQFPGANVLTF. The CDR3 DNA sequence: TGTGCCAGCAGTAAGAGACAGTTCCCTGGGGCCAACGTCCTGACTTTC.

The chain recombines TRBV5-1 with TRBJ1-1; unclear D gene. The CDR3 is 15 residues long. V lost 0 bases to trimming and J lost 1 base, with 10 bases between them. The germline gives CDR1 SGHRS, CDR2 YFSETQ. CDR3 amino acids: CASSLDGRRNTEAFF. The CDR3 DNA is TGCGCCAGCAGCTTGGATGGCAGGAGGAACACTGAAGCTTTCTTT.

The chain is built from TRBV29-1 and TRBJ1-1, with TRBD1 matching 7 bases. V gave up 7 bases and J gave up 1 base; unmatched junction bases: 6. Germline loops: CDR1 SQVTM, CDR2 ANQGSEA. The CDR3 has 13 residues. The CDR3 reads CSGRQGWNTEAFF. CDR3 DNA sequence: TGCAGCGGTCGACAGGGCTGGAACACTGAAGCTTTCTTT. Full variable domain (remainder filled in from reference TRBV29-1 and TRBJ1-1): SAVISQKPSRDICQRGTSLTIQCQVDSQVTMMFWYRQQPGQSLTLIATANQGSEATYESGFVIDKFPISRPNLTFSTLTVSNMSPEDSSIYLCSGRQGWNTEAFFGQGTRLTVV.

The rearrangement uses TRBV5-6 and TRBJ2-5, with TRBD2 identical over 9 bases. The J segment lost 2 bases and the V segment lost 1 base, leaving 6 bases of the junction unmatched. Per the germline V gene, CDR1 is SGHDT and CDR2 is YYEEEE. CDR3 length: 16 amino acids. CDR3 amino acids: CASSLLAGGGQETQYF. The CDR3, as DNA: TGTGCCAGCAGCTTGTTGGCGGGAGGGGGTCAAGAGACCCAGTACTTC.

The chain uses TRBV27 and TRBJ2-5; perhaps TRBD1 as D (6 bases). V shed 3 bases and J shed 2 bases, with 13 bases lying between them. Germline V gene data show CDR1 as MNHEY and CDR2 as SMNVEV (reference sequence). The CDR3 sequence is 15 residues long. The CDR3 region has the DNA TGTGCCAGCAGTTTGGGGACAACTCCTCAAGAGACCCAGTACTTC. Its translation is CASSLGTTPQETQYF.

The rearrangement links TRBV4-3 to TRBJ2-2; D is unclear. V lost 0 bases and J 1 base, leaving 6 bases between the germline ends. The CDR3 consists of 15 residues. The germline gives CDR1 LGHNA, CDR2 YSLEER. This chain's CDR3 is CASSQEPGNTGELFF. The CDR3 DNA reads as TGCGCCAGCAGCCAAGAGCCCGGGAACACCGGGGAGCTGTTTTTT.

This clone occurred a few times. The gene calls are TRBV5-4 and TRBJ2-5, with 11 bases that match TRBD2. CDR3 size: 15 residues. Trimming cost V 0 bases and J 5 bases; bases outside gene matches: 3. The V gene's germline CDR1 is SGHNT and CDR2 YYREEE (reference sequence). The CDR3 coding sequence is TGTGCCAGCAGCTTGGCTAGCGGGAGGTTGGAGACCCAGTACTTC. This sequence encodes CASSLASGRLETQYF.

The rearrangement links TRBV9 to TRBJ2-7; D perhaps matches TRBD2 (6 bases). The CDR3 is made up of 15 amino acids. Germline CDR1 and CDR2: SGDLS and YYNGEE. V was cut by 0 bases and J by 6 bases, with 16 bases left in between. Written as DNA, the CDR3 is TGTGCCAGCAGCGTAGCGGCGGGAACCGTCTTCGAGCAGTACTTC. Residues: CASSVAAGTVFEQYF.

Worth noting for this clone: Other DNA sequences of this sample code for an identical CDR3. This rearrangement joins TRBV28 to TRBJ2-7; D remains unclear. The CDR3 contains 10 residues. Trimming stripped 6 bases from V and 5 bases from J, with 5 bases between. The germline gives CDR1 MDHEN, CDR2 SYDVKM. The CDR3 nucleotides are TGTGCCAGCAGCGTCAACGAGCAGTACTTC. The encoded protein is CASSVNEQYF.